Following are 14 T cell receptor beta chains from one sample sequenced in a study of shared T cell receptors in the human thymus. Only in-frame clones appear in the TCRdb table, and some are missing; sequencing was by immunoSEQ multiplex PCR. Among about 660,000 clones, more than 75% were seen once, and the ten largest hold about 0.01%. These data also featured in a second study, about human thymus T cells.

The sequenced material came from thymocytes. The receptor source for this set is a boy in the first two years of life with a congenital heart defect.

J is TRBJ2-7 and V is TRBV7-2; 8 nucleotides match TRBD2. Looked up from germline, CDR1 is SGHTA and CDR2 is FQGNSA. The CDR3 covers 15 residues. Trimming removed 3 bases from V and 2 bases from J; junction bases left unmatched: 6. CDR3 amino acids: CASSLSGRVPYEQYF. CDR3 DNA sequence: TGTGCCAGCAGCTTGTCCGGGAGGGTCCCCTACGAGCAGTACTTC.

This chain joins TRBV4-1 and TRBJ2-1; 9 bases agree with TRBD1. Germline V CDR1 and CDR2: MGHRA, YSYEKL. J was trimmed by 8 bases and V by 3 bases; bases with no gene match: 5. The CDR3 covers 14 residues. The CDR3 region is CASSHPRDRDEQFF. The CDR3 region has the DNA TGCGCCAGCAGCCATCCCCGGGACAGGGATGAGCAGTTCTTC.

The V gene is TRBV7-2, the J gene TRBJ2-7, with D possibly TRBD2 on 7 matching bases. Germline V gene sequence: CDR1 SGHTA, CDR2 FQGNSA. Trimming shortened V by 4 bases and J by 7 bases, and 26 bases separated the two germline ends. This CDR3 is 17 amino acids long. The CDR3 nucleotides are TGTGCCAGCAGCTCCCGAGGGGGGCGGGAGAGTGCGGGGGAGCAGTACTTC. The encoded protein is CASSSRGGRESAGEQYF.

The V call is TRBV28, the J call TRBJ2-3; tentatively, D is TRBD1 (6 bases). V gave up 2 bases and J gave up 3 bases, with 15 bases separating them. The germline V gene encodes CDR1 MDHEN and CDR2 SYDVKM. This CDR3 is built from 16 residues. CDR3 sequence (DNA): TGTGCCAGCAGTTTAAGAGGCCAGGGGTTAACAGATACGCAGTATTTT. Residues: CASSLRGQGLTDTQYF.

V and J are TRBV13 and TRBJ2-7, with a possible D match to TRBD1 (5 bases). Germline V gene sequence: CDR1 PRHDT, CDR2 FYEKMQ (reference sequence). This CDR3 comprises 15 residues. V lost 5 bases and J 7 bases, leaving 21 bases between the germline ends. The CDR3, as DNA: TGTGCCAGCAGCCCCCACCACCGGACACCCCGGGAGCAGTACTTC. Translation: CASSPHHRTPREQYF.

Written as DNA, the CDR3 is TGTGCTAGTGGCCCGGCTAGCGGGAAGGGGGAGCTGTTTTTT. It translates to CASGPASGKGELFF. The chain uses TRBV12-5 and TRBJ2-2; 9 bases align to TRBD2. The CDR3 consists of 14 residues. The V gene's germline CDR1 is LGHNT and CDR2 FRNRAP. V was clipped by 6 bases and J by 8 bases; unmatched bases: 7.

Remarks on this clone: Other DNA sequences in the sample encode the same CDR3. The rearrangement joins TRBV27 to TRBJ2-7, with D possibly TRBD2 on 7 matching bases. The CDR3 spans 14 residues. Germline V gene sequence: CDR1 MNHEY, CDR2 SMNVEV (reference sequence). The V end was cut by 5 bases, the J end by 1 base, with 12 bases between. The DNA of the CDR3 is TGTGCCAGCAGTCTCAGCGGGACATCCTACGAGCAGTACTTC. Translating it yields CASSLSGTSYEQYF.

The CDR3 region has the DNA TGTGCCAGCAGTACAGACAGGGAAAATAATGAAAAACTGTTTTTT. As protein: CASSTDRENNEKLFF. The chain has TRBV25-1 and TRBJ1-4; 7 bases line up with TRBD1. CDR3 length equals 15 residues. Per the germline V gene, CDR1 is MGHDK and CDR2 is SYGVNS. The V gene end was trimmed by 5 bases and the J gene end by 4 bases; junction bases not matched to a gene: 7.

The V and J genes are TRBV7-9 and TRBJ1-3; D gene unclear. CDR1 is SEHNR, CDR2 FQNEAQ, per germline (reference sequence). Trimming took off 7 bases at V and 0 bases at J, with 4 bases between the two ends. The CDR3 spans 12 residues. CDR3 sequence reads: CASTYSGNTIYF. CDR3 bases: TGTGCCAGCACCTACTCTGGAAACACCATATATTTT.

The rearrangement links TRBV6-1 to TRBJ1-5, with unresolved D. Germline lookup yields CDR1 MNHNS and CDR2 SASEGT. V was trimmed by 3 bases and J by 0 bases, leaving 6 bases between them. This CDR3 is built from 14 residues. The CDR3 coding sequence is TGTGCCAGCAGTGACCGGGGTAGCAATCAGCCCCAGCATTTT. Amino acids: CASSDRGSNQPQHF.

This chain joins TRBV5-5 and TRBJ2-7; TRBD1 is a possible D gene (7 bases). The ends were cut back, 3 bases at V and 4 bases at J, with 20 bases in the middle. The germline V gene encodes CDR1 SGHKS and CDR2 YYEKEE (reference sequence). The CDR3 is 16 residues long. In DNA, the CDR3 is TGTGCCAGCAGCTGGGGGGCGGGGACAGACTCATACGAGCAGTACTTC. Translation: CASSWGAGTDSYEQYF. Full variable domain (remainder filled in from reference TRBV5-5 and TRBJ2-7): DAGVTQSPTHLIKTRGQQVTLRCSPISGHKSVSWYQQVLGQGPQFIFQYYEKEERGRGNFPDRFSARQFPNYSSELNVNALLLGDSALYLCASSWGAGTDSYEQYFGPGTRLTVT.

The chain carries TRBV28 and TRBJ1-4; a weak D match, TRBD1 (6 bases). This CDR3 is built from 15 residues. Germline V gives CDR1 MDHEN, CDR2 SYDVKM. The V and J ends lost 6 bases and 4 bases respectively, with 15 bases between them. The CDR3: CASSHFRGGNEKLFF. The CDR3 bases are TGTGCCAGCAGCCATTTCAGAGGGGGTAATGAAAAACTGTTTTTT.

This clone showed up just a few times. V and J are TRBV19 and TRBJ2-1; no reliable D call. Germline-derived CDR1 and CDR2 are LNHDA and SQIVND (reference sequence). The CDR3 is 16 amino acids. V lost 5 bases and J 2 bases, leaving 16 bases between the germline ends. CDR3 region: CASSHNRTPPYNEQFF. The CDR3 region has the DNA TGTGCCAGTAGTCACAACAGAACCCCGCCCTACAATGAGCAGTTCTTC.

The V gene is TRBV29-1, the J gene TRBJ2-6; 7 bases agree with TRBD2. The CDR3 totals 19 residues. J lost 4 bases, V lost 0 bases, and 15 bases had no gene match. Germline V gene data show CDR1 as SQVTM and CDR2 as ANQGSEA. The CDR3 coding sequence is TGCAGCGTTGAAGATCCAGCGGGAAGCGGGTCTCTGGGGGCCAACGTCCTGACTTTC. Protein product: CSVEDPAGSGSLGANVLTF.